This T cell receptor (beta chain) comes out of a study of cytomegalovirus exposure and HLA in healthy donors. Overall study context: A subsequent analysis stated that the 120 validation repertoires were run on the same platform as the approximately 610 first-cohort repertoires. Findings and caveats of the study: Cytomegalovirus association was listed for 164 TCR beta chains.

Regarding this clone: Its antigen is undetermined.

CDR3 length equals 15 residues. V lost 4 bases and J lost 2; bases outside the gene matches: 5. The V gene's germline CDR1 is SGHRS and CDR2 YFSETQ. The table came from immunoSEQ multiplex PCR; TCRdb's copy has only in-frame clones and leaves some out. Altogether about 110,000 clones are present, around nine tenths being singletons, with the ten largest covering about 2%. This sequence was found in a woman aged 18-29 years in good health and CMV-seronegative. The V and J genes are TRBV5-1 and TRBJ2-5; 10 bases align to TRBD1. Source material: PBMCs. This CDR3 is CASSATGGKQETQYF. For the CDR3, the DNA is TGCGCCAGCAGCGCGACAGGGGGCAAACAAGAGACCCAGTACTTC.